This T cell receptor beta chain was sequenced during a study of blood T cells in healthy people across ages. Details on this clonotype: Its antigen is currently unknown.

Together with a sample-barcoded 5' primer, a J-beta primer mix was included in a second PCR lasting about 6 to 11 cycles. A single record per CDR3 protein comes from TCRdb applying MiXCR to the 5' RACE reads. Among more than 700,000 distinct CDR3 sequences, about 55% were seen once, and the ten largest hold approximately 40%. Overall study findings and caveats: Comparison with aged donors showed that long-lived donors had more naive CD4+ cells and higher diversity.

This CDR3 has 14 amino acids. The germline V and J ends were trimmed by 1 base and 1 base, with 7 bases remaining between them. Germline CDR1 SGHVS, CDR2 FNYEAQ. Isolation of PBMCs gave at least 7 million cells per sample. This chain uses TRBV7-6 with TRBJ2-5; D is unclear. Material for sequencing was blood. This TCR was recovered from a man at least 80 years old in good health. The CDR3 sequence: CASSLDPTQETQYF. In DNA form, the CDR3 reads TGTGCCAGCAGCTTAGATCCAACCCAAGAGACCCAGTACTTC.